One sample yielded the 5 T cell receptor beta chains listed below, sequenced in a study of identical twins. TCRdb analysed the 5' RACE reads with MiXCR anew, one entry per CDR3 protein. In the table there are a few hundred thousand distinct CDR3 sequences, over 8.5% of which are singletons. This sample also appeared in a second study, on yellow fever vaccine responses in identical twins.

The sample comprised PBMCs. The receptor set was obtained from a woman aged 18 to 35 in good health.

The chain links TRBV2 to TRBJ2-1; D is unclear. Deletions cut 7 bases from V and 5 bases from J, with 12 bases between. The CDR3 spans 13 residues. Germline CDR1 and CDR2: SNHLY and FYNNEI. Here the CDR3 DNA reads TGTGCCAGCACCTTAGGTCAGAACAATGAGCAGTTCTTC. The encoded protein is CASTLGQNNEQFF.

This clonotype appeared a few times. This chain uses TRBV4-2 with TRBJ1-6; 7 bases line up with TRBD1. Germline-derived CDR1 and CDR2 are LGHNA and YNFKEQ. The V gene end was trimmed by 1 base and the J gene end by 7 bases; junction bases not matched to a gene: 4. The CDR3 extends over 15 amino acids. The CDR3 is CASSQAGTENSPLHF. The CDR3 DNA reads TGTGCCAGCAGCCAAGCCGGGACAGAGAATTCACCCCTCCACTTT.

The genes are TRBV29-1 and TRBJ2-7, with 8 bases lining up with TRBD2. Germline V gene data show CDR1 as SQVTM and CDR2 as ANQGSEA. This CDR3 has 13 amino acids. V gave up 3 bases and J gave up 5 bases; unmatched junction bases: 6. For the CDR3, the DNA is TGCAGCGTTGAGACTAGCGCGAGTAACGAGCAGTACTTC. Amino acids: CSVETSASNEQYF.

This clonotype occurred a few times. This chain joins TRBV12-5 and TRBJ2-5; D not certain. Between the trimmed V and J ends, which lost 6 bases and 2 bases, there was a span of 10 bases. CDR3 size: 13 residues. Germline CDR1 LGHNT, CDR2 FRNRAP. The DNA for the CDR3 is TGTGCTAGTGGCACTATCGTGCAAGAGACCCAGTACTTC. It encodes CASGTIVQETQYF.

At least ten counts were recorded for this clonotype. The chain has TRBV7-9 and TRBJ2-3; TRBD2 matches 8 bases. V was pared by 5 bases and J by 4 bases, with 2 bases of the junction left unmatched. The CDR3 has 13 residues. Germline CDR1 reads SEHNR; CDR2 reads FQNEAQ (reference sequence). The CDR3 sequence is CASSGLAADTQYF. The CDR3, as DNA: TGTGCCAGCAGCGGACTAGCTGCAGATACGCAGTATTTT.